These 22 T cell receptor beta chains originate from one sample sequenced in a study of Graves' ophthalmopathy and Graves' hyperthyroidism. RNA transcripts were the template, and TCR beta CDR3 regions were amplified from them. The workflow started with a first-round RT-PCR run with HTBI primers and then moved on to a second-round multiplex PCR. Using its own MiXCR run on the multiplex PCR reads, TCRdb lists one record per CDR3 protein. The sample yields around 590,000 distinct CDR3 sequences, about two fifths seen once. What was sequenced was peripheral blood or thyroid tissue (not recorded which). Source of these receptors: an adult man with Graves' hyperthyroidism.

In this sample, this clonotype turned up a few times. The J gene is TRBJ1-4, the V gene TRBV7-2; the D is unclear. The CDR3 has 13 amino acids. V gave up 8 bases and J gave up 5 bases, with 12 bases separating them. CDR1 is SGHTA, CDR2 FQGNSA, per germline. CDR3 nucleotides: TGTGCCAGCTCACCAAGGAGAAATGAAAAACTGTTTTTT. Encoded protein: CASSPRRNEKLFF.

This chain connects TRBV27 to TRBJ1-2; maybe TRBD1 (5 bases). V was cut by 6 bases and J by 6 bases, with 14 bases left in between. The CDR3 is 13 amino acids. The germline V gene has CDR1 MNHEY and CDR2 SMNVEV (reference sequence). CDR3 loop: CASRLRLGDGYTF. The CDR3 region has the DNA TGTGCCAGCAGGTTACGGCTAGGGGATGGCTACACCTTC.

This clonotype has more than one count but fewer than ten. V gene TRBV12-3 or TRBV12-4 combines with J gene TRBJ2-2; no reliable D call. The V gene lost 2 bases and the J gene lost 4 bases, with 8 bases spanning the gap. This CDR3 comprises 14 residues. The CDR3 spells CASSLSLVTGELFF. CDR3 in DNA: TGTGCCAGCAGTTTATCCTTAGTCACCGGGGAGCTGTTTTTT.

In its sample, this clonotype was seen many times. J is TRBJ1-4 and V is TRBV2; D not resolved. The CDR3 contains 13 residues. Trimming took off 6 bases at V and 7 bases at J, with 12 bases between the two ends. Germline V gives CDR1 SNHLY, CDR2 FYNNEI. The DNA of the CDR3 is TGTGCCAGCAGGGGTTTCGTTGGTGAAAAACTGTTTTTT. Its protein product is CASRGFVGEKLFF.

At least ten counts were recorded for this clonotype. V gene TRBV7-6 combines with J gene TRBJ1-1; D not resolved. The CDR3 spans 14 residues. CDR1 and CDR2 from the germline V gene are SGHVS and FNYEAQ. V shed 3 bases and J shed 0 bases, with 8 bases lying between them. In DNA, the CDR3 is TGTGCCAGCAGCTTCTCAGCCATGAACACTGAAGCTTTCTTT. Protein sequence: CASSFSAMNTEAFF.

V usage is TRBV7-9 and J usage is TRBJ1-2; 9 bases align to TRBD1. This CDR3 contains 15 residues. V shed 0 bases, J shed 5 bases, and the junction held 4 bases outside the gene matches. Germline lookup yields CDR1 SEHNR and CDR2 FQNEAQ (reference sequence). CDR3 sequence reads: CASSLAGQGGYGYTF. DNA for the CDR3: TGTGCCAGCAGCTTAGCGGGACAGGGCGGGTATGGCTACACCTTC.

The CDR3 loop reads CASSSTGSGEKLFF. Here the CDR3 DNA reads TGTGCCAGCTCCAGTACAGGGAGTGGTGAAAAACTGTTTTTT. This chain joins TRBV28 and TRBJ1-4; D is perhaps TRBD1 (6 bases). The V end lost 8 bases, the J end lost 7 bases, and 17 bases lay between the germline ends. The CDR3 spans 14 residues. Germline CDR1 MDHEN, CDR2 SYDVKM.

This clonotype was detected many times. The gene calls are TRBV6-5 and TRBJ1-1, with D maybe TRBD1 (5 bases). Germline V gene sequence: CDR1 MNHEY, CDR2 SVGAGI. The CDR3 contains 14 residues. V lost 5 bases and J 1 base, leaving 11 bases between the germline ends. CDR3 DNA sequence: TGTGCCAGCAGTAGGCAGGGTTCGAACACTGAAGCTTTCTTT. This encodes CASSRQGSNTEAFF.

Ten or more counts support this clonotype. This chain links TRBV6-5 with TRBJ2-5; TRBD1 aligns across 8 bases. The V gene's germline CDR1 is MNHEY and CDR2 SVGAGI. The junction had 8 bases not matched to a gene; V was cut back by 6 bases and J by 5 bases. CDR3 size: 14 residues. This chain's CDR3 is CASRPRTGRETQYF. CDR3 in DNA: TGTGCCAGCAGGCCTAGGACAGGGAGGGAGACCCAGTACTTC.

At least ten counts were recorded for this clonotype. The V gene is TRBV6-5, the J gene TRBJ1-6; perhaps TRBD1 as D (5 bases). Germline CDR1 is MNHEY and CDR2 is SVGAGI. The CDR3 runs to 13 residues. Trimming removed 8 bases at V and 10 bases at J, with 15 bases between. The CDR3 DNA reads as TGTGCCAGCTACGAGTCCCCAGGGTCACCCCTCCACTTT. Its translation: CASYESPGSPLHF.

A note on this clonotype: One end of the junction varies from germline; a read error may be responsible. V usage is TRBV7-7 and J usage is TRBJ2-5; TRBD2 matches at 13 bases. The length of the CDR3 is 15 residues. Germline V CDR1 and CDR2: SSHAT, FNYEAQ (reference sequence). CDR3 sequence reads: CASSLAGLAGSQVFF. CDR3 nucleotides: TGTGCTAGCAGCTTAGCGGGACTAGCGGGAAGCCAGGTCTTCTTC.

This clonotype was seen repeatedly, ten times or more. The genes are TRBV4-2 and TRBJ2-5; D possibly uses TRBD1 or TRBD2 (6 bases each). The CDR3 contains 16 residues. Trimming removed 0 bases from V and 9 bases from J, with 20 bases in between. The germline V gene has CDR1 LGHNA and CDR2 YNFKEQ. The CDR3 DNA reads TGTGCCAGCAGCCAAGATTCTGGGGGGACAATGAGGTCCCAGTACTTC. This encodes CASSQDSGGTMRSQYF.

In its sample, this clonotype was seen many times. The chain joins TRBV7-9 to TRBJ2-7; TRBD2 agrees at 16 bases. With 3 bases clipped from V and 2 bases from J, the junction kept 7 bases outside the gene matches. This CDR3 spans 18 amino acids. Germline CDR1 and CDR2: SEHNR and FQNEAQ (reference sequence). Here the CDR3 reads CASSLGGLAGGLAYEQYF. DNA for the CDR3: TGTGCCAGCAGCTTGGGGGGACTAGCGGGAGGGCTGGCCTACGAGCAGTACTTC.

There are a few counts of this clonotype. This chain connects TRBV14 to TRBJ1-3; D remains unclear. Looked up from germline, CDR1 is SGHDN and CDR2 is FVKESK. The ends were cut back, 0 bases at V and 4 bases at J, with 7 bases in the middle. The CDR3 has 14 residues. CDR3 in amino acids: CASSQERPGNTIYF. In DNA, the CDR3 is TGTGCCAGCAGCCAAGAGAGGCCAGGAAACACCATATATTTT.

This clonotype was recorded at least ten times. The chain couples TRBV6-5 to TRBJ1-3, with D unclear. Looked up from germline, CDR1 is MNHEY and CDR2 is SVGAGI. V lost 0 bases and J lost 1, with 10 bases in between. This CDR3 spans 16 amino acids. The CDR3 is CASSYSHPRSGNTIYF. In nucleotides, the CDR3 is TGTGCCAGCAGTTACTCTCATCCGAGGTCTGGAAACACCATATATTTT.

Of note for this clonotype: A much larger clone is a single base away; this may be a read error. The chain combines TRBV7-2 with TRBJ2-2, with 8 bases identical to TRBD1. The CDR3 is 13 amino acids. The germline V gene has CDR1 SGHTA and CDR2 FQGNSA. The CDR3 DNA sequence: TGTGCCAGCAGCCGAGGACAGGGCCGGGAGCCGTTTTTT. Its protein is CASSRGQGREPFF.

As for this clonotype: A much larger clone is a single base away; this may be a read error. V gene TRBV7-2 combines with J gene TRBJ2-7; tentatively, D is TRBD2 (7 bases). The germline gives CDR1 SGHTA, CDR2 FQGNSA. The CDR3 sequence is 16 residues long. CDR3 residues: CAGSLDSGGLTYEQYF. DNA for the CDR3: TGTGCCGGCAGCTTAGATTCGGGGGGCCTAACCTACGAGCAGTACTTC.

In this sample, this clonotype turned up many times. This rearrangement joins TRBV9 to TRBJ1-3, with TRBD1 as a possible D gene (5 bases). The V end was cut by 0 bases, the J end by 1 base, with 11 bases between. CDR1 and CDR2 from the germline V gene are SGDLS and YYNGEE. This CDR3 is built from 16 residues. The CDR3 region has the DNA TGTGCCAGCAGCGTAGCCGGACACACGTCTGGAAACACCATATATTTT. It encodes CASSVAGHTSGNTIYF. Based on the CDR3 plus reference TRBV9 and TRBJ1-3, the full variable domain is DSGVTQTPKHLITATGQRVTLRCSPRSGDLSVYWYQQSLDQGLQFLIQYYNGEERAKGNILERFSAQQFPDLHSELNLSSLELGDSALYFCASSVAGHTSGNTIYFGEGSWLTVV.

Comment on this clonotype: This clone may be a read error of a much larger clone one base away. The rearrangement links TRBV2 to TRBJ2-7; maybe TRBD1 (5 bases). The CDR3 is 13 amino acids. Germline CDR1 reads SNHLY; CDR2 reads FYNNEI. Trimming stripped 7 bases from V and 2 bases from J, with 12 bases between. The CDR3 region has the DNA TGTGCCAGCACCCTGACAGCAACCTACGAGCAGTACTTC. It yields the protein CASTLTATYEQYF. The full variable domain, completed using reference TRBV2 and TRBJ2-7, is EPEVTQTPSHQVTQMGQEVILRCVPISNHLYFYWYRQILGQKVEFLVSFYNNEISEKSEIFDDQFSVERPDGSNFTLKIRSTKLEDSAMYFCASTLTATYEQYFGPGTRLTVT.

This clonotype has ten or more counts. The chain has TRBV7-6 and TRBJ1-2; D is uncertain. The CDR3 contains 15 residues. Trimming left V 5 bases short and J 1 base short, with 14 bases between. Germline CDR1 is SGHVS and CDR2 is FNYEAQ. The CDR3 spells CASSLGPGLNYGYTF. Written as DNA, the CDR3 is TGTGCCAGCAGCCTCGGACCAGGCCTTAACTATGGCTACACCTTC.

On this clonotype itself: A much larger clone differs by one base, so this may be a read error. The gene calls are TRBV7-9 and TRBJ2-6, with TRBD2 matching 7 bases. CDR1 and CDR2 (germline): SEHNR, FQNEAQ (reference sequence). Trimming at V came to 5 bases and at J to 0 bases, leaving 1 base not matched to a gene. This CDR3 region has 15 residues. The CDR3 sequence: CASSQRDSGANVLTF. DNA for the CDR3: TGTGCCAGCAGCCAGCGGGACTCTGGGGCCAACGTCCTGACTTTC.

This chain uses TRBV15 with TRBJ1-2, with D possibly being TRBD1 (6 bases). The CDR3 sequence is 13 residues long. Germline V lookup: CDR1 LNHNV, CDR2 YYDKDF (reference sequence). V was cut by 3 bases and J by 4 bases, with 9 bases left in between. The CDR3 DNA follows: TGTGCCACCAGCAGGACAGGTCCCTATGGCTACACCTTC. Translation gives CATSRTGPYGYTF. The full variable domain, with the rest looked up from reference TRBV15 and TRBJ1-2, is DAMVIQNPRYQVTQFGKPVTLSCSQTLNHNVMYWYQQKSSQAPKLLFHYYDKDFNNEADTPDNFQSRRPNTSFCFLDIRSPGLGDTAMYLCATSRTGPYGYTFGSGTRLTVV.